What follows are 21 T cell receptor beta chains derived from one specimen sequenced in a study of cytomegalovirus exposure and HLA in healthy donors. Primers for the PCR totalled 60 Vbeta and 13 Jbeta. Method: immunoSEQ multiplex PCR; TCRdb's copy keeps in-frame clones and lacks some. Of 90,000 or so clones listed, more than 65% are singletons. Sequenced sample: PBMCs. The receptors here all came from a woman under 30 in good health and CMV-seropositive.

This chain connects TRBV9 to TRBJ2-1; 11 bases agree with TRBD2. J lost 4 bases, V lost 3 bases, and 15 bases had no gene match. The CDR3 sequence is 19 residues long. Per germline, CDR1 SGDLS and CDR2 YYNGEE. CDR3 amino acids: CASSASGTSGIRFYNEQFF. DNA of the CDR3: TGTGCCAGCAGCGCCTCCGGGACTAGCGGAATCCGTTTTTACAATGAGCAGTTCTTC.

The gene calls are TRBV6-5 and TRBJ2-5; unclear D gene. Trimming pared 0 bases from V and 6 bases from J, leaving 11 bases between. The CDR3 contains 14 residues. The germline V gene has CDR1 MNHEY and CDR2 SVGAGI. The CDR3 nucleotides are TGTGCCAGCAGTTACTCCGGTCGGTCTCAGACCCAGTACTTC. It specifies CASSYSGRSQTQYF.

V is TRBV9 and J is TRBJ1-3, with a weak D call TRBD1 (6 bases). Germline loops: CDR1 SGDLS, CDR2 YYNGEE. V lost 3 bases to trimming and J lost 0 bases, with 13 bases between them. The CDR3 loop spans 16 amino acids. CDR3 loop: CASSEQGPFSGNTIYF. The DNA for the CDR3 is TGTGCCAGCAGCGAACAGGGACCCTTCTCTGGAAACACCATATATTTT. Combining the CDR3 with reference TRBV9 and TRBJ1-3 gives the whole variable domain DSGVTQTPKHLITATGQRVTLRCSPRSGDLSVYWYQQSLDQGLQFLIQYYNGEERAKGNILERFSAQQFPDLHSELNLSSLELGDSALYFCASSEQGPFSGNTIYFGEGSWLTVV.

This rearrangement joins TRBV9 to TRBJ2-3, with TRBD1 identical over 7 bases. Germline loops: CDR1 SGDLS, CDR2 YYNGEE. V was pared by 4 bases and J by 6 bases, with 11 bases of the junction left unmatched. The CDR3 consists of 15 residues. The CDR3 DNA follows: TGTGCCAGCAGCCGAACAGGGGACGAGCTGGATACGCAGTATTTT. Amino acid sequence: CASSRTGDELDTQYF.

In this sample, this clone turned up once. The rearrangement uses TRBV5-3 and TRBJ2-7; maybe TRBD1 (6 bases). TRBV5-3 is labeled an ORF, and its function is uncertain. The V and J ends lost 6 bases and 3 bases respectively, with 13 bases between them. The CDR3 loop spans 13 amino acids. DNA of the CDR3: TGTGCCAGAAAGCCGGGACAAATCTACGAGCAGTACTTC. This gives the protein CARKPGQIYEQYF.

J is TRBJ2-3 and V is TRBV9, with 13 bases aligning to TRBD2. Germline V gene data show CDR1 as SGDLS and CDR2 as YYNGEE. Trimming removed 3 bases from V and 1 base from J; junction bases left unmatched: 5. The CDR3 length is 17 residues. DNA of the CDR3: TGTGCCAGCAGCGCTACCGGGACTAGCGGGGGCACAGATACGCAGTATTTT. Protein product: CASSATGTSGGTDTQYF.

This chain links TRBV4-3 with TRBJ1-1; a possible D gene is TRBD1 (5 bases). There are 18 residues in the CDR3. V lost 0 bases and J lost 0, with 17 bases in between. Germline V lookup: CDR1 LGHNA, CDR2 YSLEER. The CDR3 spells CASSQDFQDDSLNTEAFF. The CDR3 DNA follows: TGCGCCAGCAGCCAAGACTTTCAGGATGACAGCTTGAACACTGAAGCTTTCTTT.

This chain joins TRBV29-1 and TRBJ1-1, with a tentative D call TRBD1 (6 bases). V shed 4 bases and J shed 5 bases, with 20 bases lying between them. CDR3 length: 15 residues. Germline CDR1 is SQVTM and CDR2 is ANQGSEA. The DNA for the CDR3 is TGCAGCGTTGCCTACTTAGGGGGAGAAGGGACTGAAGCTTTCTTT. Its translation is CSVAYLGGEGTEAFF.

This clone was counted a few times. The rearrangement links TRBV7-3 to TRBJ2-7, with a weak D call TRBD1 (8 bases). Trimming shortened V by 5 bases and J by 3 bases, and 14 bases separated the two germline ends. The CDR3 has 14 residues. The germline CDR1 and CDR2 sequences are SGHTA and FQGTGA. Here the CDR3 reads CASSPQGGDYEQYF. As DNA, the CDR3 is TGTGCCAGCAGCCCACAGGGGGGGGACTACGAGCAGTACTTC. The entire variable domain, with the rest obtained from reference TRBV7-3 and TRBJ2-7, is as follows: GAGVSQTPSNKVTEKGKYVELRCDPISGHTALYWYRQSLGQGPEFLIYFQGTGAADDSGLPNDRFFAVRPEGSVSTLKIQRTERGDSAVYLCASSPQGGDYEQYFGPGTRLTVT.

Here the CDR3 reads CASGLGLTGTGTDTQYF. The CDR3 DNA reads TGTGCTAGTGGTTTGGGCCTCACCGGGACTGGCACAGATACGCAGTATTTT. The chain recombines TRBV12-5 with TRBJ2-3; TRBD2 is a possible D gene (6 bases). CDR3 length equals 17 residues. V lost 1 base and J lost 1, with 15 bases in between. Germline loops: CDR1 LGHNT, CDR2 FRNRAP.

The J gene is TRBJ2-7, the V gene TRBV30; TRBD2 is a possible D gene (6 bases). Germline values: CDR1 GTSNPN, CDR2 SVGIG (reference sequence). The CDR3 sequence is 12 residues long. The V and J ends lost 4 bases and 2 bases respectively, with 9 bases between them. The CDR3 nucleotides read TGTGCCTGGAATCGGGAGACCTACGAGCAGTACTTC. Protein: CAWNRETYEQYF.

The chain links TRBV7-2 to TRBJ1-5, with a tentative D call TRBD1 (6 bases). The CDR3 runs to 16 residues. Germline V gene lookup returns CDR1 SGHTA and CDR2 FQGNSA. Trimming stripped 1 base from V and 4 bases from J, with 14 bases between. The CDR3 sequence: CASSLEGGRMNQPQHF. CDR3 sequence (DNA): TGTGCCAGCAGCTTAGAAGGGGGACGGATGAATCAGCCCCAGCATTTT.

The V call is TRBV5-6, the J call TRBJ1-6; D possibly corresponds to TRBD1 (5 bases). V lost 0 bases and J lost 7, with 20 bases in between. The CDR3 is 18 residues long. Germline V CDR1 and CDR2: SGHDT, YYEEEE. In nucleotides, the CDR3 is TGTGCCAGCAGCTTGGGCCAGGGTGTAGGGGTCGTAAATTCACCCCTCCACTTT. Its translation: CASSLGQGVGVVNSPLHF.

This clone has a handful of counts. V usage is TRBV10-3 and J usage is TRBJ1-3, with D perhaps matching TRBD1 (5 bases). The CDR3 length is 16 residues. Trimming took 0 bases from V and 0 from J, leaving 9 bases between them. Germline V gene lookup returns CDR1 ENHRY and CDR2 SYGVKD. The CDR3 loop reads CAISESRGLSGNTIYF. The CDR3 DNA reads as TGTGCCATCAGTGAGTCAAGGGGACTCTCTGGAAACACCATATATTTT.

V usage is TRBV30 and J usage is TRBJ2-5; D call uncertain. With 2 bases removed from V and 2 bases from J, the gap between germline ends came to 12 bases. The V gene's germline CDR1 is GTSNPN and CDR2 SVGIG (reference sequence). The CDR3 is 14 amino acids. This CDR3 reads CAWSRQAIQETQYF. In DNA form, the CDR3 reads TGTGCCTGGAGTCGGCAGGCGATTCAAGAGACCCAGTACTTC.

The CDR3 reads CASSLDEKLFF. DNA for the CDR3: TGTGCCAGCAGCTTAGATGAAAAACTGTTTTTT. The chain has TRBV2 and TRBJ1-4; no firm D call. The CDR3 extends over 11 amino acids. V lost 6 bases to trimming and J lost 6 bases, with 5 bases between them. Germline CDR1 is SNHLY and CDR2 is FYNNEI. Looking up the rest from reference TRBV2 and TRBJ1-4 gives the full variable domain: EPEVTQTPSHQVTQMGQEVILRCVPISNHLYFYWYRQILGQKVEFLVSFYNNEISEKSEIFDDQFSVERPDGSNFTLKIRSTKLEDSAMYFCASSLDEKLFFGSGTQLSVL.

Only a few counts were recorded for this clone. The chain has TRBV11-2 and TRBJ2-2; D is ambiguous. The V gene lost 3 bases and the J gene lost 1 base, with 9 bases spanning the gap. CDR1 and CDR2 from the germline V gene are SGHAT and FQNNGV. The CDR3 has 15 residues. CDR3 amino acids: CASSFDNRNTGELFF. CDR3 in DNA: TGTGCCAGCAGCTTTGACAATCGGAACACCGGGGAGCTGTTTTTT.

The chain joins TRBV11-2 to TRBJ1-4; 9 bases match TRBD1. The ends lost 6 bases at V and 7 bases at J; junction bases unmatched: 9. Germline V CDR1 and CDR2: SGHAT, FQNNGV. The CDR3 has 15 amino acids. CDR3 amino acids: CASRVTGGNAEKLFF. The CDR3 nucleotides read TGTGCCAGCAGGGTAACAGGGGGCAACGCTGAAAAACTGTTTTTT.

This clone has only a few counts. V gene TRBV5-3 combines with J gene TRBJ1-2; D is ambiguous. TRBV5-3 is flagged as an ORF with uncertain function. The CDR3 is 14 amino acids. Trimming cost V 8 bases and J 7 bases, with 21 bases left between them. For the CDR3, the DNA is TGTGCCAGCAGCCAAGAAGAATGTACTGCTGGCTACACCTTC. Its protein is CASSQEECTAGYTF.

The chain combines TRBV5-1 with TRBJ2-2, with TRBD1 matching 8 bases. V shed 6 bases, J shed 7 bases, and the junction held 8 bases outside the gene matches. CDR1 is SGHRS and CDR2 is YFSETQ in the germline V gene. The CDR3 runs 14 residues. The CDR3 sequence: CASNTGGINGELFF. The CDR3 coding sequence is TGCGCCAGCAACACAGGGGGTATTAACGGGGAGCTGTTTTTT. Using reference TRBV5-1 and TRBJ2-2 for the parts outside the CDR3, the full variable domain is KAGVTQTPRYLIKTRGQQVTLSCSPISGHRSVSWYQQTPGQGLQFLFEYFSETQRNKGNFPGRFSGRQFSNSRSEMNVSTLELGDSALYLCASNTGGINGELFFGEGSRLTVL.

V is TRBV30 and J is TRBJ2-7, with D perhaps matching TRBD1 (5 bases). Germline V gene lookup returns CDR1 GTSNPN and CDR2 SVGIG (reference sequence). The CDR3 totals 11 residues. Trimming removed 5 bases from V and 3 bases from J, with 8 bases in between. CDR3 region: CAWGAFYEQYF. CDR3 coding DNA: TGTGCCTGGGGGGCCTTCTACGAGCAGTACTTC.